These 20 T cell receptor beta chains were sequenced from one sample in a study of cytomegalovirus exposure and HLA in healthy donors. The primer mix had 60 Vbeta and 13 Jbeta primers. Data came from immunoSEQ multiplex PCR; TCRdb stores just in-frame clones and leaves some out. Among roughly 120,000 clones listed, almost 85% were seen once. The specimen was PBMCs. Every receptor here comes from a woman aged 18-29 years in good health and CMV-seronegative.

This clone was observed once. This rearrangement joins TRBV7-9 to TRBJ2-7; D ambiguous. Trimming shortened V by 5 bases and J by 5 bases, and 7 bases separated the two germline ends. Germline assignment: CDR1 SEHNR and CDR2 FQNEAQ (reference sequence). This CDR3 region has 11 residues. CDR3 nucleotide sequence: TGTGCCAGCAGCCCCCGGGACGAGCAGTACTTC. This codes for CASSPRDEQYF.

The CDR3 loop reads CSRTGKSYEQYF. The CDR3 nucleotides are TGCAGCAGGACAGGGAAGTCCTACGAGCAGTACTTC. This sequence joins TRBV29-1 and TRBJ2-7, with 8 nucleotides matching TRBD1. J gave up 1 base and V 8 bases, and 4 bases lay outside the gene matches. Germline assignment: CDR1 SQVTM and CDR2 ANQGSEA. CDR3 length: 12 residues.

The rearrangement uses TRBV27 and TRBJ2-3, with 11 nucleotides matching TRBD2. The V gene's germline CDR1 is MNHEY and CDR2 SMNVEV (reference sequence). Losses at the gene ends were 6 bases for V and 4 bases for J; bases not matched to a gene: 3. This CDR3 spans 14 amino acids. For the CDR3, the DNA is TGTGCCAGCAGACTAGCGGGAGCGGCAGATACGCAGTATTTT. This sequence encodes CASRLAGAADTQYF.

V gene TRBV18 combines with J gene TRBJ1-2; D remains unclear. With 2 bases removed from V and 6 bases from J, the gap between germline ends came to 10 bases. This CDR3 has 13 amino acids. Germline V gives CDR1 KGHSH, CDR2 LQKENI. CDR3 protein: CASSPLNQDGYTF. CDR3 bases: TGTGCCAGCTCACCATTGAATCAGGATGGCTACACCTTC.

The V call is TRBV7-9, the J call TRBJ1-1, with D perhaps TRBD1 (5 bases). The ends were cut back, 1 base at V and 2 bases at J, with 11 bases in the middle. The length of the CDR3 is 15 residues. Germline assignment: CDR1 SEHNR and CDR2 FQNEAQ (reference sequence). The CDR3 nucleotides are TGTGCCAGCAGCTTAGAGGGGAATATAAACACTGAAGCTTTCTTT. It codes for CASSLEGNINTEAFF.

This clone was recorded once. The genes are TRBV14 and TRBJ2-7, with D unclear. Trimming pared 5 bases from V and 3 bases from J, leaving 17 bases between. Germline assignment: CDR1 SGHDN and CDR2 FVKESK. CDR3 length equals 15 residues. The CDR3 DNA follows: TGTGCCAGCAGCAAAGGTTCCATACCGGGCTACGAGCAGTACTTC. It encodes CASSKGSIPGYEQYF.

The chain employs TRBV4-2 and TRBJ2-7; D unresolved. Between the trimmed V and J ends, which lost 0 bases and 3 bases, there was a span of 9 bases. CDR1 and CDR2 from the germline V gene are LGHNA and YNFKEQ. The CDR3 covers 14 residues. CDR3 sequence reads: CASSQDGFVYEQYF. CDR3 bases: TGTGCCAGCAGCCAAGACGGGTTTGTCTACGAGCAGTACTTC.

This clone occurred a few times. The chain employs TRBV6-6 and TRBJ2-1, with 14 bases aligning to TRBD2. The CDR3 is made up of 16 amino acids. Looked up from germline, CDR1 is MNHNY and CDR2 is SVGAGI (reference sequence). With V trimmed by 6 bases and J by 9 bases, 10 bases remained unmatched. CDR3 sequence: CASSPTGTSGSSEQFF. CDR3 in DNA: TGTGCCAGCAGCCCGACCGGGACTAGCGGGAGTAGTGAGCAGTTCTTC.

The CDR3 is CASSFTYNEQFF. CDR3 sequence (DNA): TGTGCCAGCAGCTTTACTTACAATGAGCAGTTCTTC. The V and J genes are TRBV7-2 and TRBJ2-1; D uncertain. The CDR3 totals 12 residues. V was trimmed by 3 bases and J by 4 bases, leaving 4 bases between them. Germline CDR1 is SGHTA and CDR2 is FQGNSA.

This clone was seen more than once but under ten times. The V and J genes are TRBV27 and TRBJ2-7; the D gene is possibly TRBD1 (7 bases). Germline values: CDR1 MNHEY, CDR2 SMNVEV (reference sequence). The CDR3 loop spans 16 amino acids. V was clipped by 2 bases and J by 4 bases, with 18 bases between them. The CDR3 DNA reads TGTGCCAGCAGTTTAAAGGAGGGGGCTTTCGGGTACGAGCAGTACTTC. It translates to CASSLKEGAFGYEQYF.

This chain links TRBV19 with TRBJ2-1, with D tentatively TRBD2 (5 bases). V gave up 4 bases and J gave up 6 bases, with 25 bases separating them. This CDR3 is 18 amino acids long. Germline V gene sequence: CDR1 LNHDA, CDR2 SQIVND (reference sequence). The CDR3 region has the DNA TGTGCCAGTAGTACCCCCGGACTCCCCCTGGAATCTGGCAATGAGCAGTTCTTC. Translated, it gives CASSTPGLPLESGNEQFF.

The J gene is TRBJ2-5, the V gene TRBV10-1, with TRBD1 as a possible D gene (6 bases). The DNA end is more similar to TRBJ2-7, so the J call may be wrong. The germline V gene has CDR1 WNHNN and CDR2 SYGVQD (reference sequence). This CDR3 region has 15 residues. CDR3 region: CASSEPGVGSYEQYF. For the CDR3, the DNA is TGCGCCAGCAGTGAGCCAGGGGTGGGTTCCTACGAGCAGTACTTC.

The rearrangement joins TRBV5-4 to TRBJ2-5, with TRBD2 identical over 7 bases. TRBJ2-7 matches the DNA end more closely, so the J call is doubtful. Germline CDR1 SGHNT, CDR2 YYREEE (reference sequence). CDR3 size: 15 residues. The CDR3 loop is CASSFRSGLSYEQYF. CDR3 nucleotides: TGTGCCAGCAGCTTCCGTAGCGGGCTTTCCTACGAGCAGTACTTC.

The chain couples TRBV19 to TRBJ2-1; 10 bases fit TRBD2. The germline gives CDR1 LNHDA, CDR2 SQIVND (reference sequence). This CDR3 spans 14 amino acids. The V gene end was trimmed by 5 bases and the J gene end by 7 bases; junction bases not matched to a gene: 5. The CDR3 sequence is CASSPGLAENEQFF. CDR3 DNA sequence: TGTGCCAGTAGTCCTGGACTAGCGGAAAATGAGCAGTTCTTC.

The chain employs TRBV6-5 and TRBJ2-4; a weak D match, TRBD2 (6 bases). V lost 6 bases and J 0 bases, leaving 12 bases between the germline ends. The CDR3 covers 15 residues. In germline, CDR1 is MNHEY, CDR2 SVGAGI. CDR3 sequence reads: CASSLRGLAKNIQYF. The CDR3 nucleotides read TGTGCCAGCAGCCTGCGGGGCTTAGCCAAAAACATTCAGTACTTC.

Here the CDR3 reads CASTEEWAGGLNQPQHF. CDR3 coding DNA: TGCGCCAGCACCGAGGAGTGGGCAGGGGGTTTGAATCAGCCCCAGCATTTT. The chain carries TRBV10-2 and TRBJ1-5; 7 nucleotides line up with TRBD1. J lost 4 bases, V lost 7 bases, and 16 bases had no gene match. Germline V CDR1 and CDR2: WSHSY, SAAADI. CDR3 size: 17 residues.

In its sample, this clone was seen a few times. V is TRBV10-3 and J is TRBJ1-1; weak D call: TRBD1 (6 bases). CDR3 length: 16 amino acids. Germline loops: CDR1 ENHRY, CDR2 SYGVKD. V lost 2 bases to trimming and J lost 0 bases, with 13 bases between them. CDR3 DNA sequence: TGTGCCATCAGTGAGCGGGGGGCCTCAATGAACACTGAAGCTTTCTTT. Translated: CAISERGASMNTEAFF.

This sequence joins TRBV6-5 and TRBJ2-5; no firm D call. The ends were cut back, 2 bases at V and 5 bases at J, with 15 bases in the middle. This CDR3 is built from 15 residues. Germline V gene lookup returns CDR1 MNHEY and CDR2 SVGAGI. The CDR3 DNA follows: TGTGCCAGCAGTTACACTAAAGGAATTTGGGAGACCCAGTACTTC. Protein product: CASSYTKGIWETQYF.

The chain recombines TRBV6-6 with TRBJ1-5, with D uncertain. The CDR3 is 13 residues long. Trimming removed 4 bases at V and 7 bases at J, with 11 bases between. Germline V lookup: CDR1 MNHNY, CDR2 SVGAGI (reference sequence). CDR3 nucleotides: TGTGCCAGCAGTTCAGAGACGGGGCAGCCCCAGCATTTT. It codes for CASSSETGQPQHF.

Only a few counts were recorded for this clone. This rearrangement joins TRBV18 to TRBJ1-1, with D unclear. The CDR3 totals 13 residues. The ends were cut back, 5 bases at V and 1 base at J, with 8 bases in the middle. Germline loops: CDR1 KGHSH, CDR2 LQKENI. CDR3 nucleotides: TGTGCCAGCTCATTTCCAGAGAACACTGAAGCTTTCTTT. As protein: CASSFPENTEAFF.